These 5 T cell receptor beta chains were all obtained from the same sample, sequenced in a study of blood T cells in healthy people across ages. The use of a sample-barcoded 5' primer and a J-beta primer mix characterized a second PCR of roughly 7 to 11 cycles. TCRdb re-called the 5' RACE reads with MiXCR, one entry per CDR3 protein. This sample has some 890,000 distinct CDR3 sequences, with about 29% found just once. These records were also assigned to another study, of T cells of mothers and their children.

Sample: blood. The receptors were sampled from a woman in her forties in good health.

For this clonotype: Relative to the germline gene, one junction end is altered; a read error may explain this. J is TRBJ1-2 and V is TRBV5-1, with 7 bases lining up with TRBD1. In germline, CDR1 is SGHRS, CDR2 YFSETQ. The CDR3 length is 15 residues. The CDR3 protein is CVSSLGTVPNYGYTF. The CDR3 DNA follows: TGCGTCAGCAGCTTGGGGACAGTCCCTAACTATGGCTACACCTTC.

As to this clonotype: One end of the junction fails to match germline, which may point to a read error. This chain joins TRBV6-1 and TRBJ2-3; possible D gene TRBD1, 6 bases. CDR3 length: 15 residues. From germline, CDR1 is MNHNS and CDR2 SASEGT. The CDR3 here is CASSDTGSGTDAQYF. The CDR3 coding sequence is TGTGCCAGCAGTGACACAGGGTCAGGCACAGATGCGCAGTATTTT.

CDR3 DNA: TGTGCCAGCAGCACCTGGACTAGCGGGCTATACAATGAGCAGTTCTTC. It is translated as CASSTWTSGLYNEQFF. The V gene is TRBV7-2, the J gene TRBJ2-1; 11 bases are a match to TRBD2. Unmatched junction bases numbered 7, after V lost 5 bases and J lost 4 bases. The CDR3 is 16 residues long. Germline lookup yields CDR1 SGHTA and CDR2 FQGNSA.

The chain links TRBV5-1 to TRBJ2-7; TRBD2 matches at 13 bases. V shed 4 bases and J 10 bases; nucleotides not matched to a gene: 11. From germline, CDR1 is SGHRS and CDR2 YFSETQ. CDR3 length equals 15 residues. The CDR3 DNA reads TGCGCCAGCAGCCCGAGGACTAGCGGGGGCCTGTCCCAGTACTTC. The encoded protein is CASSPRTSGGLSQYF.

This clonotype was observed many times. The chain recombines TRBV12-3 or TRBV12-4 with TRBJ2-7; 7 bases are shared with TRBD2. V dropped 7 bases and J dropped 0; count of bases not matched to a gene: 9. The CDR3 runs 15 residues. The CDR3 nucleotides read TGTGCCAGCACTCGGTCGGGACTATTCTCCTACGAGCAGTACTTC. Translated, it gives CASTRSGLFSYEQYF.